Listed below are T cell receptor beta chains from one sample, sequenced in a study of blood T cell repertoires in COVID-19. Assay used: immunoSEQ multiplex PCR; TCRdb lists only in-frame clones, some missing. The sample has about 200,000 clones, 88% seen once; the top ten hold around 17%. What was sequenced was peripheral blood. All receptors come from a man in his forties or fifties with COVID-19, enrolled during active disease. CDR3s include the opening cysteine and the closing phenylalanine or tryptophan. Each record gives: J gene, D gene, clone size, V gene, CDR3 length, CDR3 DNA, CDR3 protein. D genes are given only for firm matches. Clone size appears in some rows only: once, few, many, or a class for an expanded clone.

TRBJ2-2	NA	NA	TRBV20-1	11	TGCAGTGCTAGGACACCTCGGGAGCTGTTTTTT	CSARTPRELFF
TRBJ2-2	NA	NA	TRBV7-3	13	TGTGCCAGCAGCTTAACCGGCACCGGGGAGCTGTTTTTT	CASSLTGTGELFF
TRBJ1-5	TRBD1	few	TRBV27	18	TGTGCCAGCAGTGTCGGGACAGGGGGCGCAAGGAGGGCCCAGCCCCAGCATTTT	CASSVGTGGARRAQPQHF
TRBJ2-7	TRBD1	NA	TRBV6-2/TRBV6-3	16	TGTGCCAGCAGTTACCCTCCCGCGGGACAGGCCTACGAGCAGTACTTC	CASSYPPAGQAYEQYF
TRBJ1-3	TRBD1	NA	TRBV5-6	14	TGTGCCAGCAGCTGGACAGGGGATGGAAACACCATATATTTT	CASSWTGDGNTIYF
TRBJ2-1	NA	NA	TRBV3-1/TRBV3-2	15	TGTGCCAGCAGGACGGGGTACCCGATGTTGGGTGAGCAGTTCTTC	CASRTGYPMLGEQFF
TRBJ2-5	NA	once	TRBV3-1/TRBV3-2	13	TGTGCCAGCAGCCGGGGCAACCAAGAGACCCAGTACTTC	CASSRGNQETQYF
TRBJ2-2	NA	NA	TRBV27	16	TGTGCCAGCAGTTTTGGGCAGGGGTTGAACACCGGGGAGCTGTTTTTT	CASSFGQGLNTGELFF
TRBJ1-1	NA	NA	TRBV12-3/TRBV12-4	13	TGTGCCAGCAGTTCCCGACAGAACCGTGAAGCTTTCTTT	CASSSRQNREAFF
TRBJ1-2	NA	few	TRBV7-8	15	TGTGCCAGCAGCTCCCCCCCCGACAGTCTCTATGGCTACACCTTC	CASSSPPDSLYGYTF
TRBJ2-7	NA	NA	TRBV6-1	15	TGTGCCAGCAGTGACCCTCAGCGGAGCTCCTACGAGCAGTACTTC	CASSDPQRSSYEQYF
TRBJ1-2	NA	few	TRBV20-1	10	TGCAGTGCAAGTCAGGCTGGCTACACCTTC	CSASQAGYTF
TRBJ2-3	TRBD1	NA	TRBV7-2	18	TGTGCCAGCAGCTTCTTCCACCCGACTCAGGGGGCGGGAGATACGCAGTATTTT	CASSFFHPTQGAGDTQYF
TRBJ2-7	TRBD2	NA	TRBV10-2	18	TGCGCCAGCCTTGGCTCCGGGACTAGCGGGGGTTTTACCTACGAGCAGTACTTC	CASLGSGTSGGFTYEQYF
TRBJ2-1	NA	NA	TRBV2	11	TGTGCCAGCAGTGAACTAAATGAGCAGTTCTTC	CASSELNEQFF
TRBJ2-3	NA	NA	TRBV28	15	TGTGCCAGCAGTACCCAAGGACAGTCCACAGATACGCAGTATTTT	CASSTQGQSTDTQYF
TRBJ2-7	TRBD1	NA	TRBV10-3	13	TGTGCCATCAGGCACATTGACAGGGGGCAACAGTACTTC	CAIRHIDRGQQYF
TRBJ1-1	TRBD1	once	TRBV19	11	TGTGCCAGTAGTATAGACAGGGGGGCTTTCTTT	CASSIDRGAFF
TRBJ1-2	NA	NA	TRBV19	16	TGTGCCAGTAGTATAAAGAGGGTCGGGCAGACCCGTGGCTACACCTTC	CASSIKRVGQTRGYTF
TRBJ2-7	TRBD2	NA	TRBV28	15	TGTGCTGTTGCTAGCGGGGGCCCTAGCTCCTACGAGCAGTACTTC	CAVASGGPSSYEQYF
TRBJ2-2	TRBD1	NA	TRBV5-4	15	TGTGCCAGCAGCTTGGTGGGGACAGGGATCGGGGAGCTGTTTTTT	CASSLVGTGIGELFF
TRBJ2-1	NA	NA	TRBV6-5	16	TGTGCCAGCAGTTACCGGTCTTTACCCTACCCTAATGAGCAGTTCTTC	CASSYRSLPYPNEQFF
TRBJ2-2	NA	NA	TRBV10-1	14	TGCGCCAGCAGTGGGACACTCAACACCGGGGAGCTGTTTTTT	CASSGTLNTGELFF
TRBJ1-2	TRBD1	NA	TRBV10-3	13	TGTGCCATCAGTGATATACAGGGGGCTGGCTACACCTTC	CAISDIQGAGYTF
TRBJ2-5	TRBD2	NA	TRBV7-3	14	TGTGCCAGCAGCTTAGGCGGGGGCCAAGAGACCCAGTACTTC	CASSLGGGQETQYF
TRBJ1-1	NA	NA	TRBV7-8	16	TGTGCCAGCAGCTTAGGGACCAGGGTTGGGAACACTGAAGCTTTCTTT	CASSLGTRVGNTEAFF
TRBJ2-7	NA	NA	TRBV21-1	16	TGTGCCAGCAGCCCGAATCAGCGCAAGAGCTCCTACGAGCAGTACTTC	CASSPNQRKSSYEQYF
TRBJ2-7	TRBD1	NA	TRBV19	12	TGTGCCAGTAGTGACAGGGGTGACGAGCAGTACTTC	CASSDRGDEQYF